This T cell receptor (beta chain) comes out of a study of HIV-infected children after antiretroviral therapy interruption. The germline V gene encodes CDR1 DFQATT and CDR2 SNEGSKA (reference sequence). The CDR3 is made up of 13 amino acids. Trimming shortened V by 5 bases and J by 8 bases, and 15 bases separated the two germline ends. Documented treatment: PENTA 11 planned treatment interruption arm or continuous ART arm. The TCR library was built from RNA with a 3' RACE protocol and unique molecular identifiers. TCRdb reprocessed the 3' RACE reads via MiXCR and lists one record per CDR3 protein. The repertoire has about 40,000 distinct CDR3 sequences, about 6.5% of them found once; the top ten carry approximately 0.97%.

The sequence came from a pool of human donors with HIV. The sample here was CD45RA+ CD4+ T cells from PBMCs, pooled from several time points, taken from a donor given antiretroviral therapy, either interrupted or continuous. Sample subset: naive CD4+ CD45RA+ CD45RO- T cells. The rearrangement uses TRBV20-1 and TRBJ1-4, with a weak D call TRBD1 (6 bases). CDR3 loop: CSAETGNDEKLFF. CDR3 bases: TGCAGTGCTGAAACAGGGAATGACGAAAAACTGTTTTTT.